The sequence of this TCR beta chain was determined in a study of blood T cell repertoires in COVID-19. Study summary: Samples representing acute and convalescent COVID-19 were sourced from the United States, Italy and Spain.

This CDR3 has 14 amino acids. Germline V lookup: CDR1 MDHEN, CDR2 SYDVKM. V trimming: 3 bases; J trimming: 5 bases; junction bases outside the gene matches: 3. Measured with immunoSEQ multiplex PCR; TCRdb has only the in-frame clones, and not every one. The repertoire has roughly 280,000 clones, around 86% of them found once; the top ten carry 8.5% to 9%. This chain uses TRBV28 with TRBJ1-4, with 7 positions matching TRBD1. The sequence was collected from a middle-aged man with active or convalescent COVID-19. The sequencing sample was made of peripheral blood. The CDR3 DNA follows: TGTGCCAGCAGTTTTAGACAGGGAAATGAAAAACTGTTTTTT. Protein product: CASSFRQGNEKLFF.